These 10 T cell receptor beta chains were sequenced from one sample in a study of vaccination and CD4 T cells after COVID-19. Treatment defined: approximately 9-day PBMC culture with coronavirus spike peptide pools or control peptides (ViraFEST assay). At the Johns Hopkins FTIC core, DNA taken from cultured CD4+ T cells was sequenced by way of the Oncomine TCR Beta short-read assay. One entry per CDR3 protein results from TCRdb running MiXCR on the PCR reads. The sample has around 15,000 distinct CDR3 sequences, 78% seen once; the top ten hold 8% to 10%. These receptors' targets are unknown. Sequences were derived from CD4+ T cells from blood, cultured in vitro, sampled after SARS-CoV-2 vaccination. The source is a human donor who received a COVID-19 vaccine.

The CDR3 is CSAPWIAGTDTQYF. In DNA form, the CDR3 reads TGCAGTGCTCCCTGGATAGCGGGAACAGATACGCAGTATTTT. The V gene is TRBV20-1, the J gene TRBJ2-3, with TRBD2 matching 8 bases. The V gene's germline CDR1 is DFQATT and CDR2 SNEGSKA (reference sequence). V lost 5 bases to trimming and J lost 3 bases; unmatched junction nucleotides: 7. There are 14 residues in the CDR3.

This chain connects TRBV5-4 to TRBJ2-3, with 11 bases fitting TRBD2. Unmatched junction bases numbered 4, after V lost 2 bases and J lost 2 bases. CDR1 is SGHNT and CDR2 is YYREEE in the germline V gene (reference sequence). The length of the CDR3 is 16 residues. The CDR3 region has the DNA TGTGCCAGCAGCTTCGTAGCGGGGGGGGACACAGATACGCAGTATTTT. Residues: CASSFVAGGDTDTQYF.

By its share, this clonotype is large. CDR3: CASGWTSGASGYTF. Here the CDR3 DNA reads TGTGCTAGTGGTTGGACTTCAGGGGCGAGTGGCTACACCTTC. The chain uses TRBV12-5 and TRBJ1-2, with TRBD1 as a possible D gene (6 bases). V was shortened by 4 bases and J by 7 bases, with 16 bases between the two germline ends. Germline V gene sequence: CDR1 LGHNT, CDR2 FRNRAP. This CDR3 comprises 14 residues.

This chain connects TRBV2 to TRBJ2-7, with 7 bases fitting TRBD1. The trim removed 6 bases at V and 2 bases at J, leaving 4 bases unmatched. The CDR3 spans 13 residues. From germline, CDR1 is SNHLY and CDR2 FYNNEI. The CDR3 nucleotides are TGTGCCAGCAGACGCGGACAGGCCTACGAGCAGTACTTC. As protein: CASRRGQAYEQYF.

The sample holds one count of this clonotype. The rearrangement links TRBV21-1 to TRBJ1-1; TRBD1, the table's D call, was not compared with the DNA. TRBV21-1 counts as a pseudogene. The CDR3 contains 18 residues. Here the CDR3 DNA reads TGTGCCAGCAGCAAAGGAACGGTATTAGGCGAAGAGGGGACTGAAGCTTTCTTT. Protein sequence: CASSKGTVLGEEGTEAFF.

This clonotype has just a few counts. The rearrangement links TRBV30 to TRBJ2-7; 10 bases align to TRBD1. The CDR3 sequence is 13 residues long. The germline CDR1 and CDR2 sequences are GTSNPN and SVGIG (reference sequence). The V gene end was trimmed by 2 bases and the J gene end by 7 bases; junction bases not matched to a gene: 5. The CDR3 coding sequence is TGTGCCTGGAGTAGGGGGGACAGGGGTGAGCAGTACTTC. It specifies CAWSRGDRGEQYF.

This chain links TRBV5-1 with TRBJ2-1; 8 positions match TRBD1. The germline V gene has CDR1 SGHRS and CDR2 YFSETQ. Germline trimming cut 2 bases from V and 4 bases from J; bases unmatched to any gene: 5. CDR3 length: 15 residues. CDR3 nucleotide sequence: TGCGCCAGCAGCTTATCAGGGGGCGGGTACAATGAGCAGTTCTTC. Translating gives CASSLSGGGYNEQFF.

This clonotype was recorded only once. The chain has TRBV5-1 and TRBJ1-1; maybe TRBD1 (5 bases). This CDR3 comprises 14 residues. Trimming left V 2 bases short and J 0 bases short, with 8 bases between. CDR1 and CDR2 from the germline V gene are SGHRS and YFSETQ. The CDR3 spells CASSLPGVNTEAFF. Here the CDR3 DNA reads TGCGCCAGCAGCTTACCGGGGGTGAACACTGAAGCTTTCTTT.

The rearrangement uses TRBV12-5 and TRBJ1-2; TRBD1 matches at 7 bases. The CDR3 contains 13 residues. After removal of 7 bases from V and 4 bases from J, the junction contained 6 bases not matched to a gene. Germline-derived CDR1 and CDR2 are LGHNT and FRNRAP. The CDR3 spells CASARDSSYGYTF. The CDR3 DNA reads TGTGCTAGTGCCCGGGACAGCTCCTATGGCTACACCTTC.

The V call is TRBV24-1, the J call TRBJ2-1, with 7 bases that match TRBD1. The CDR3 has 16 residues. The V segment lost 1 base and the J segment 5 bases; nucleotides outside the gene matches: 7. The germline gives CDR1 KGHDR, CDR2 SFDVKD. Written as DNA, the CDR3 is TGTGCCACCAGTGATTTCGGCAGGGGGAATAACAATGAGCAGTTCTTC. It is translated as CATSDFGRGNNNEQFF.